These T cell receptor beta chains were read from a single sample in a study of T-cell memory formation after mild COVID-19. MiXCR, run by TCRdb on the 5' RACE reads, gives a single entry per CDR3 protein. The profile covers hundreds of thousands of distinct CDR3 sequences, with about 15% appearing a single time and about 4% taken by the ten largest. Sequences were obtained from PBMCs or a T cell subset sorted from them (not recorded which). Receptors were obtained from a man between 18 and 29 years old who had mild COVID-19 (a few samples of this study predate the infection). Cell type and time point are not known. Both conserved end residues are part of each CDR3. Each record gives: D gene, clone size, CDR3 length, V gene, J gene, CDR3 protein, CDR3 DNA. The D gene is left open where the match is weak. Size tells how often a clone was seen (once, few, many) or the class of an expanded clone, and some rows leave it out.

>TRBD1|few|15|TRBV27|TRBJ2-3
CASSIDRGATDTQYF
TGTGCCAGCAGTATTGACAGGGGGGCCACAGATACGCAGTATTTT
>-|-|16|TRBV3-1|TRBJ1-5
CASSQGYHREGQPQHF
TGTGCCAGCAGCCAAGGGTATCATCGAGAGGGTCAGCCCCAGCATTTT
>TRBD1|few|15|TRBV7-9|TRBJ1-6
CASSFWTGDNSPLHF
TGTGCCAGCAGCTTCTGGACAGGGGATAATTCACCCCTCCACTTT
>TRBD1|many|10|TRBV20-1|TRBJ1-2
CSAERGRVTF
TGCAGTGCTGAAAGGGGGCGAGTAACCTTC
>TRBD2|few|15|TRBV19|TRBJ2-1
CASSIAPSGGWGQFF
TGTGCCAGTAGTATAGCCCCTAGCGGGGGGTGGGGGCAGTTCTTC
>-|-|19|TRBV21-1|TRBJ1-5
CASSKGVSEGAGKSQPQHF
TGTGCCAGCAGCAAAGGTGTTTCGGAGGGTGCCGGCAAGAGTCAGCCCCAGCATTTT
>-|-|15|TRBV6-2/TRBV6-3|TRBJ2-6
CASKPPSSGANVLTF
TGTGCCAGCAAGCCGCCGAGCTCTGGGGCCAACGTCCTGACTTTC
>-|many|12|TRBV7-2|TRBJ2-1
CASSFGYNEQFF
TGTGCCAGCAGCTTCGGCTACAATGAGCAGTTCTTC
>TRBD2|few|16|TRBV10-3|TRBJ2-7
CAISDAGTSGGYEQYF
TGTGCCATCAGTGATGCCGGGACTAGCGGGGGTTACGAGCAGTACTTC
>TRBD1|once|14|TRBV12-3/TRBV12-4|TRBJ1-5
CASSRTGENQPQHF
TGTGCCAGCAGTCGGACAGGGGAAAATCAGCCCCAGCATTTT
>TRBD1|many|14|TRBV12-3/TRBV12-4|TRBJ2-5
CASSTLDRQETQYF
TGTGCCAGCAGCACACTGGACAGGCAAGAGACCCAGTACTTC
>TRBD2|many|16|TRBV7-8|TRBJ2-3
CASSLYSRGGRDTQYF
TGTGCCAGCAGCTTATACTCGCGGGGGGGCAGAGATACGCAGTATTTT
>-|few|13|TRBV11-2|TRBJ2-2
CASSSTGYRELFF
TGTGCCAGCAGCTCCACAGGGTATCGGGAGCTGTTTTTT
>-|once|14|TRBV19|TRBJ2-3
CASSPGASTDTQYF
TGTGCCAGTAGTCCAGGTGCTAGCACAGATACGCAGTATTTT
>TRBD2|few|14|TRBV20-1|TRBJ2-5
CSARYGGAKETQYF
TGCAGTGCTAGATACGGGGGGGCAAAAGAGACCCAGTACTTC
>-|few|13|TRBV7-2|TRBJ2-3
CASSLEDTDTQYF
TGTGCCAGCAGCTTAGAGGACACAGATACGCAGTATTTT
>-|many|16|TRBV5-1|TRBJ2-1
CASSFGGGSTYNEQFF
TGCGCCAGCAGCTTCGGAGGGGGGTCAACCTACAATGAGCAGTTCTTC
>TRBD2|many|16|TRBV5-1|TRBJ2-3
CASSRSASGSTDTQYF
TGCGCCAGCAGCCGGTCGGCTAGCGGGAGCACAGATACGCAGTATTTT
>-|few|13|TRBV2|TRBJ1-1
CASTSQMNTEAFF
TGTGCCAGCACGAGCCAAATGAACACTGAAGCTTTCTTT
>TRBD2|few|15|TRBV5-1|TRBJ2-3
CASSLAGAGGAGQYF
TGCGCCAGCAGCTTGGCGGGAGCGGGGGGGGCTGGGCAGTATTTT
>-|-|12|TRBV7-9|TRBJ2-5
CASSLGGKTQYF
TGTGCCAGCAGCTTAGGTGGGAAGACCCAGTACTTC
>-|few|14|TRBV10-3|TRBJ2-1
CAIMEHLSYNEQFF
TGTGCCATCATGGAACACCTCTCCTACAATGAGCAGTTCTTC
>TRBD2|few|16|TRBV3-1|TRBJ2-1
CASSQREGSPYNEQFF
TGTGCCAGCAGCCAAAGGGAGGGATCCCCCTACAATGAGCAGTTCTTC
>-|-|15|TRBV28|TRBJ1-4
CASSFPGHFGEKLFF
TGTGCCAGCAGTTTCCCGGGACACTTCGGTGAAAAACTGTTTTTT
>TRBD2|-|16|TRBV18|TRBJ2-3
CASSPRLAGNTDTQYF
TGTGCCAGCTCACCTAGACTAGCGGGGAACACAGATACGCAGTATTTT
>-|few|14|TRBV20-1|TRBJ1-2
CSAPGAGATYGYTF
TGCAGTGCTCCCGGGGCGGGCGCCACCTATGGCTACACCTTC
>-|few|12|TRBV20-1|TRBJ2-7
CSAARDSYEQYF
TGCAGTGCCGCCCGGGACTCCTACGAGCAGTACTTC
>-|-|14|TRBV29-1|TRBJ2-1
CSVAPGSSYNEQFF
TGCAGCGTTGCACCAGGGAGCTCCTACAATGAGCAGTTCTTC
>TRBD2|few|15|TRBV7-6|TRBJ2-1
CASTASGGPFSVQFF
TGTGCCAGCACGGCTAGCGGGGGGCCGTTCTCTGTGCAGTTCTTC
>TRBD1|few|15|TRBV7-9|TRBJ2-2
CASSWGTANTGELFF
TGTGCCAGCAGCTGGGGGACAGCGAACACCGGGGAGCTGTTTTTT
>-|-|12|TRBV11-2|TRBJ2-1
CASSFSDNEQFF
TGTGCCAGCAGCTTTTCGGACAATGAGCAGTTCTTC
>-|-|13|TRBV6-2/TRBV6-3|TRBJ1-1
CASNDAGTTEAFF
TGTGCCAGCAACGACGCGGGGACCACTGAAGCTTTCTTT
>TRBD1|-|15|TRBV7-9|TRBJ1-1
CASRYRDRGNTEAFF
TGTGCCAGCAGGTACCGGGACAGGGGGAACACTGAAGCTTTCTTT
>TRBD2|few|12|TRBV12-3/TRBV12-4|TRBJ2-5
CASTRGGETQYF
TGTGCCAGCACCCGGGGGGGAGAGACCCAGTACTTC
>TRBD1|few|15|TRBV19|TRBJ2-3
CASSTRTGDADTQYF
TGTGCCAGTAGTACCCGGACAGGGGATGCAGATACGCAGTATTTT
>-|-|13|TRBV7-2|TRBJ1-4
CASSFRGQEKLFF
TGTGCCAGCAGCTTCAGGGGTCAGGAAAAACTGTTTTTT
>-|-|12|TRBV12-3/TRBV12-4|TRBJ2-3
CASMTEGDTQYF
TGTGCCAGCATGACCGAGGGCGATACGCAGTATTTT